This T cell receptor beta chain was identified during a study of blood T cell repertoires in COVID-19 (dated by TCRdb to between 2020 and 2021). Regarding the complete study: Samples from collaborators originated in the United States, Italy and Spain and spanned both the acute and convalescent phases of COVID-19. The samples were drawn from two sources: the first 160 participants of the ongoing ImmuneRACE study, and 1,254 subjects contributed by 6 global collaborators. Nearly every sample came with metadata listing a de-identified subject ID, COVID-19 status, age in years and sex. The prospective study material was composed of cDNA or gDNA derived from T cells, B-cell-depleted T cells, or PBMCs. The repertoires were released in a freely available public database meant as a resource for research on the immune response to SARS-CoV-2. Where available, HLA class I and class II types were taken from metadata supplied by the sample provider and were not determined by assay-based typing. The dataset comprised deeply sampled blood TCRbeta repertoires from subjects exposed to, actively infected with, or recovered from COVID-19. The paper's findings and limits, for the study overall: The amount of clinical and demographic metadata varied by source and participant and was provided uncurated.

Whole blood was collected in K2EDTA tubes by collaborating institutions according to the institutions' own protocols. For TCRbeta analysis, collaborator samples were shipped as frozen whole blood, as isolated PBMCs, or as DNA extracted from either sample type. The immunoSEQ Assay, a bias-controlled multiplex PCR, was used to amplify TCRbeta CDR3 regions from genomic DNA. Turning to the authors' computational methods: Nucleated cell counts per sample were estimated from amplification of reference gene primers within the assay. To quantify the absolute abundance of each unique TCRbeta CDR3 rearrangement, sequence reads were collapsed and filtered. For each sample, productive Simpson clonality was calculated as the square root of Simpson's diversity index across productive rearrangements. In its TCRdb copy, this immuneACCESS table keeps in-frame sequences only and misses some clones. Where compared with another copy, unresolved V genes explain less than half of these, and the others have no known cause. That table supplies the V and J calls and clone size; D and trimming were determined from the DNA. Here the sample has around 95,000 clones; 90% occur a single time. In total, the top ten clones hold approximately 5.1% of the sample.

Regarding this clone: Its cognate antigen has yet to be identified. Base qualities are not provided; no much larger clone lies one nucleotide away.

Trimming removed 4 bases from V and 2 bases from J; the gene matches leave 7 bases unexplained. Reading from cysteine to phenylalanine, the CDR3 counts 16 amino acids. Here the CDR3 DNA is all that survives: 48 bases in frame from base 1. CDR1 is given as SGHRS and CDR2 as YFSETQ, both from the germline V gene. Sequencing used peripheral blood. The receptor was isolated from a man aged 50 or older with acute or convalescent COVID-19. The chain employs TRBV5-1 and TRBJ2-5, and 11 junctional nucleotides match TRBD1. The CDR3 protein: CASSGGTGGYQETQYF. In nucleotide form, the sequence is TGCGCCAGCAGCGGTGGGACAGGGGGTTATCAAGAGACCCAGTACTTC.